This T cell receptor beta chain was recorded in a study of blood T cell repertoires in COVID-19. Repertoires were generated with immunoSEQ multiplex PCR, while TCRdb's copy carries only in-frame clones and drops some. This sample has roughly 250,000 clones, with about 90% found just once. This receptor was obtained from a woman aged 18-29 years who had recovered from COVID-19. Sequencing was done on a sample of PBMCs or T cells enriched from blood (not recorded which).

The CDR3 bases are TGTGCCAGCAGTAGGCAGGGGGCCTATGGCTACACCTTC. This codes for CASSRQGAYGYTF. J is TRBJ1-2 and V is TRBV7-9; 8 bases are a match to TRBD1. V gave up 6 bases and J gave up 4 bases; unmatched junction bases: 4. Germline lookup yields CDR1 SEHNR and CDR2 FQNEAQ (reference sequence). The CDR3 is 13 residues long.